This entry lists 14 T cell receptor beta chains sequenced from one sample in a study of T cell responses to AZD1222 COVID-19 vaccine. Clones were sequenced by immunoSEQ multiplex PCR, and TCRdb holds only the in-frame ones, with some missing. Among approximately 120,000 clones listed, roughly 88% were seen once. The sample in question was peripheral blood, obtained on day 0 of MenACWY control vaccination. These receptors were collected from an adult in good health.

This clone was found once. The rearrangement joins TRBV28 to TRBJ2-2; D ambiguous. From germline, CDR1 is MDHEN and CDR2 SYDVKM. V gave up 7 bases and J gave up 4 bases, with 13 bases separating them. The CDR3 covers 14 residues. For the CDR3, the DNA is TGTGCCAGCAACGTTCCAGATCGCACCGGGGAGCTGTTTTTT. It yields the protein CASNVPDRTGELFF.

The chain links TRBV3-1 (or the pseudogene TRBV3-2) to TRBJ1-2; D not certain. The CDR3 extends over 16 amino acids. V was cut by 0 bases and J by 8 bases, with 19 bases left in between. Germline-derived CDR1 and CDR2 are LGHDT and YNNKEL (reference sequence). The CDR3 protein is CASSQDGRQASRGYTF. The CDR3 DNA is TGTGCCAGCAGCCAAGATGGTCGGCAGGCCTCGAGGGGCTACACCTTC.

J is TRBJ2-5 and V is TRBV6-2 or TRBV6-3; TRBD2 is a possible D gene (5 bases). Trimming pared 5 bases from V and 4 bases from J, leaving 17 bases between. Germline V gives CDR1 MNHEY, CDR2 SVGEGT. CDR3 size: 15 residues. The CDR3 sequence is CASSDYGSQIETQYF. CDR3 nucleotides: TGTGCCAGCAGTGACTACGGGTCTCAAATAGAGACCCAGTACTTC.

The chain combines TRBV6-5 with TRBJ2-5, with TRBD1 identical over 7 bases. V dropped 4 bases and J dropped 1; count of bases not matched to a gene: 9. Germline V gene data show CDR1 as MNHEY and CDR2 as SVGAGI. The CDR3 is made up of 16 amino acids. The CDR3 DNA follows: TGTGCCAGCAGTTCAAGAGCTGGGACAGCCCAAGAGACCCAGTACTTC. Encoded protein: CASSSRAGTAQETQYF.

The chain links TRBV4-1 to TRBJ2-7, with D unclear. Germline V CDR1 and CDR2: MGHRA, YSYEKL. With 2 bases removed from V and 0 bases from J, the gap between germline ends came to 14 bases. The CDR3 covers 16 residues. The CDR3 DNA follows: TGCGCCAGCAGCCAACACGACCAGAGAAACTCCTACGAGCAGTACTTC. This encodes CASSQHDQRNSYEQYF.

The rearrangement joins TRBV7-7 to TRBJ2-2, with 10 bases aligning to TRBD2. Germline V gene lookup returns CDR1 SSHAT and CDR2 FNYEAQ (reference sequence). Trimming removed 4 bases from V and 8 bases from J; junction bases left unmatched: 7. The CDR3 totals 15 residues. CDR3 in amino acids: CASSSISGGRGELFF. The CDR3 bases are TGTGCCAGCAGCTCGATTAGCGGGGGGCGAGGGGAGCTGTTTTTT.

The rearrangement links TRBV5-4 to TRBJ1-2, with D perhaps TRBD1 (6 bases). This CDR3 comprises 13 residues. Trimming took 3 bases from V and 4 from J, leaving 10 bases between them. CDR1 SGHNT and CDR2 YYREEE come from the germline V gene (reference sequence). The CDR3 region is CASSSGQIYGYTF. The CDR3 DNA reads TGTGCCAGCAGCTCCGGACAGATCTATGGCTACACCTTC.

This clone was observed once. The V gene is TRBV7-2, the J gene TRBJ1-2; 9 nucleotides agree with TRBD1. The CDR3 has 16 residues. Losses at the gene ends were 5 bases for V and 3 bases for J; bases not matched to a gene: 10. Germline values: CDR1 SGHTA, CDR2 FQGNSA. CDR3: CASSVPRDRVDYGYTF. Here the CDR3 DNA reads TGTGCCAGCAGCGTACCCCGGGACAGGGTGGACTATGGCTACACCTTC.

This clone was recorded only once. The chain recombines TRBV27 with TRBJ1-5, with TRBD1 matching 8 bases. With V trimmed by 2 bases and J by 5 bases, 2 bases remained unmatched. The CDR3 sequence is 14 residues long. CDR1 is MNHEY, CDR2 SMNVEV, per germline (reference sequence). This CDR3 reads CASSLNRGDQPQHF. CDR3 in DNA: TGTGCCAGCAGTTTAAACAGGGGGGATCAGCCCCAGCATTTT.

The chain couples TRBV27 to TRBJ2-5, with 13 bases identical to TRBD2. J lost 1 base, V lost 7 bases, and 9 bases had no gene match. The CDR3 totals 17 residues. Germline CDR1 reads MNHEY; CDR2 reads SMNVEV (reference sequence). In DNA, the CDR3 is TGTGCCAGCATTCCCAGACTAGCGGGGGGAACCCAAGAGACCCAGTACTTC. This sequence encodes CASIPRLAGGTQETQYF.

The J gene is TRBJ2-7, the V gene TRBV7-9; TRBD1 aligns across 9 bases. The CDR3 has 15 amino acids. V lost 5 bases, J lost 2 bases, and 7 bases stayed unmatched. Germline CDR1 SEHNR, CDR2 FQNEAQ (reference sequence). The CDR3 loop reads CASSNKGQGPYEQYF. CDR3 nucleotides: TGTGCCAGCAGCAATAAGGGACAGGGTCCCTACGAGCAGTACTTC.

The V call is TRBV6-1, the J call TRBJ1-6, with TRBD1 as a possible D gene (5 bases). The CDR3 runs to 17 residues. V gave up 3 bases and J gave up 2 bases, with 14 bases separating them. In germline, CDR1 is MNHNS, CDR2 SASEGT. The CDR3: CASSEGGRATYNSPLHF. In nucleotides, the CDR3 is TGTGCCAGCAGTGAGGGAGGCAGGGCAACCTATAATTCACCCCTCCACTTT.

The count of this clone is one. V and J are TRBV28 and TRBJ1-1; TRBD1 agrees at 8 bases. J was trimmed by 3 bases and V by 4 bases; bases with no gene match: 7. The length of the CDR3 is 15 residues. The germline CDR1 and CDR2 sequences are MDHEN and SYDVKM. In DNA, the CDR3 is TGTGCCAGCAGTTCCCCGGGACAGGTGGACACTGAAGCTTTCTTT. Protein sequence: CASSSPGQVDTEAFF. Filled out from reference TRBV28 and TRBJ1-1, the complete variable domain reads DVKVTQSSRYLVKRTGEKVFLECVQDMDHENMFWYRQDPGLGLRLIYFSYDVKMKEKGDIPEGYSVSREKKERFSLILESASTNQTSMYLCASSSPGQVDTEAFFGQGTRLTVV.

The table lists this clone with a count of one. This chain uses TRBV7-6 with TRBJ2-2, with D unresolved. Looked up from germline, CDR1 is SGHVS and CDR2 is FNYEAQ. CDR3 length: 14 amino acids. V was clipped by 2 bases and J by 4 bases, with 8 bases between them. CDR3 in DNA: TGTGCCAGCAGCTTAAGCAGAGGCACCGGGGAGCTGTTTTTT. It codes for CASSLSRGTGELFF.